A selection of T cell receptor beta chains follows, all from one sample in a study of shared clonotypes between healthy human individuals. TCRdb keeps only in-frame clones here, not all; method: immunoSEQ multiplex PCR. The repertoire has 2.5 million or so clones, just over 90% of them found once; the top ten carry over 0.12%. Sequenced: naive CD4+ T cells sorted from blood. These receptors were obtained from a man in his late teens or twenties in good health. Each CDR3 is given with its conserved first and last residue. The D gene is left open where the match is weak. Not all rows give a size; the values are once, few, many and, for expanded clones, a class.

J gene	clone size	V gene	D gene	CDR3 protein	CDR3 DNA
TRBJ2-3	NA	TRBV18	NA	CASSPLQDTDTQYF	TGTGCCAGCTCACCACTACAGGACACAGATACGCAGTATTTT
TRBJ1-1	NA	TRBV29-1	NA	CSAQTGSQTEAFF	TGCAGCGCTCAAACAGGGAGTCAAACTGAAGCTTTCTTT
TRBJ2-2	NA	TRBV4-1	NA	CASSQEDQRGAGELFF	TGCGCCAGCAGCCAAGAGGATCAGCGCGGAGCCGGGGAGCTGTTTTTT
TRBJ1-6	NA	TRBV9	TRBD1	CASSGSGQGHNSPLHF	TGTGCCAGCAGCGGATCAGGACAGGGACATAATTCACCCCTCCACTTT
TRBJ2-7	NA	TRBV27	NA	CASSLRQGAIREQYF	TGTGCCAGCAGTCTCAGACAAGGGGCCATTCGGGAGCAGTACTTC
TRBJ2-1	NA	TRBV9	TRBD2	CASSVLAGGNYNEQFF	TGTGCCAGCAGCGTACTAGCGGGAGGGAACTACAATGAGCAGTTCTTC
TRBJ2-7	NA	TRBV18	NA	CASSPQGVLSSYEQYF	TGTGCCAGCTCACCACAAGGGGTACTTAGCTCCTACGAGCAGTACTTC
TRBJ2-3	NA	TRBV9	NA	CASSVLGEDTQYF	TGTGCCAGCAGCGTACTCGGGGAAGATACGCAGTATTTT
TRBJ1-2	NA	TRBV6-1	NA	CASSEQGGGGYTF	TGTGCCAGCAGCGAACAGGGAGGAGGGGGCTACACCTTC
TRBJ1-5	few	TRBV29-1	NA	CSVGNSGNSNQPQHF	TGCAGCGTTGGTAACTCGGGTAATAGCAATCAGCCCCAGCATTTT
TRBJ2-2	NA	TRBV6-4	NA	CASSDSQFTGELFF	TGTGCCAGCAGTGACTCCCAATTCACCGGGGAGCTGTTTTTT
TRBJ2-7	once	TRBV6-5	NA	CASSYSNRDSYEQYF	TGTGCCAGCAGTTACTCGAACAGGGACTCCTACGAGCAGTACTTC
TRBJ1-4	NA	TRBV6-1	NA	CASSVLPQTEGFF	TGTGCCAGCAGTGTACTTCCGCAAACGGAGGGGTTTTTT
TRBJ2-2	NA	TRBV7-9	TRBD2	CATRGNSGANTGELFF	TGTGCCACCCGTGGTAATAGCGGGGCGAACACCGGGGAGCTGTTTTTT
TRBJ2-3	once	TRBV5-1	TRBD2	CASSLARVAGGHDTQYF	TGCGCCAGCAGCTTGGCCAGGGTAGCGGGGGGGCACGATACGCAGTATTTT
TRBJ1-2	NA	TRBV7-9	NA	CASSLVAGKGNNYGYTF	TGTGCCAGCAGCTTAGTGGCAGGGAAAGGAAATAACTATGGCTACACCTTC
TRBJ2-2	NA	TRBV9	NA	CASSVQAGALLGGELFF	TGTGCCAGCAGCGTACAGGCAGGGGCGCTTTTAGGGGGGGAGCTGTTTTTT
TRBJ2-7	NA	TRBV5-4	TRBD1	CASSSQGSEQYF	TGTGCCAGCAGCTCACAGGGGAGCGAGCAGTACTTC
TRBJ2-7	NA	TRBV18	NA	CASSPGGGLYEQYF	TGTGCCAGCTCACCAGGGGGCGGGTTATACGAGCAGTACTTC
TRBJ2-7	NA	TRBV4-2	TRBD2	CASSQEGLAGGYEQYF	TGTGCCAGCAGCCAGGAGGGACTAGCGGGAGGATACGAGCAGTACTTC
TRBJ2-1	once	TRBV25-1	TRBD2	CASSERGLAAYNEQFF	TGTGCCAGCAGTGAAAGGGGACTAGCGGCCTACAATGAGCAGTTCTTC
TRBJ1-5	NA	TRBV2	TRBD1	CASSGRDRGLLHF	TGTGCCAGCAGTGGGAGGGACAGGGGGCTTTTGCATTTT
TRBJ2-3	NA	TRBV29-1	TRBD1	CSSTQGARTDTQYF	TGCAGCTCCACTCAGGGGGCTAGGACAGATACGCAGTATTTT
TRBJ1-1	NA	TRBV19	NA	CASSSGFRGTNTEAFF	TGTGCCAGTAGTTCAGGTTTCCGAGGGACTAACACTGAAGCTTTCTTT
TRBJ2-1	NA	TRBV27	TRBD2	CASRSGLAVNNEQFF	TGTGCCAGCAGATCGGGACTAGCGGTTAACAATGAGCAGTTCTTC
TRBJ2-3	NA	TRBV5-1	TRBD2	CASSLAGLARSTQYF	TGCGCCAGCAGCTTGGCGGGACTAGCACGGAGTACGCAGTATTTT
TRBJ1-1	few	TRBV4-2	NA	CASSQDLWRNTEAFF	TGTGCCAGCAGCCAAGATCTTTGGAGGAACACTGAAGCTTTCTTT
TRBJ2-7	once	TRBV27	NA	CASRAYSGPIKSYGQYF	TGTGCCAGCAGAGCATATTCCGGGCCTATTAAATCCTACGGGCAGTACTTC
TRBJ1-4	once	TRBV6-6	NA	CASSSPEGGSEKLFF	TGTGCCAGCAGTTCCCCGGAAGGGGGAAGTGAAAAACTGTTTTTT
TRBJ1-2	NA	TRBV7-2	NA	CASLKERGGPIGYTF	TGTGCCAGCCTCAAGGAGAGGGGCGGCCCTATTGGCTACACCTTC
TRBJ1-2	NA	TRBV10-3	TRBD1	CAISSPGGAGYTF	TGTGCCATCAGTTCCCCAGGGGGCGCTGGCTACACCTTC
TRBJ1-1	NA	TRBV25-1	NA	CASSETTGAFF	TGTGCCAGCAGTGAAACGACTGGAGCTTTCTTT
TRBJ2-1	NA	TRBV5-6	NA	CASMRWGYNEQFF	TGTGCCAGCATGAGGTGGGGTTACAATGAGCAGTTCTTC
TRBJ1-6	NA	TRBV30	TRBD1	CAWSVKGASYNSPLHF	TGTGCCTGGAGTGTAAAGGGGGCTTCCTATAATTCACCCCTCCACTTT
TRBJ1-1	NA	TRBV27	NA	CASSLFRQTTEAFF	TGTGCCAGCAGTTTATTTCGACAGACTACTGAAGCTTTCTTT
TRBJ2-7	NA	TRBV5-4	NA	CASSTRGGGYEQYF	TGTGCCAGCAGCACCAGGGGGGGAGGCTACGAGCAGTACTTC
TRBJ1-4	NA	TRBV4-1	TRBD1	CASSQDRGGATNEKLFF	TGCGCCAGCAGCCAAGATCGAGGGGGCGCAACTAATGAAAAACTGTTTTTT
TRBJ1-2	once	TRBV30	TRBD1	CAWDRGLGGYTF	TGTGCCTGGGACAGGGGGCTTGGTGGCTACACCTTC
TRBJ2-7	NA	TRBV30	TRBD2	CAWSAALAGGPDEQYF	TGTGCCTGGAGTGCCGCTCTAGCGGGGGGGCCGGACGAGCAGTACTTC
TRBJ2-5	NA	TRBV25-1	TRBD2	CASSEYSGGETQYF	TGTGCCAGCAGTGAATATTCGGGAGGGGAGACCCAGTACTTC